Shown below are 28 T cell receptor beta chains from a single sample sequenced in a study of blood T cell repertoires in COVID-19. Libraries were prepared by immunoSEQ multiplex PCR; TCRdb keeps only in-frame clonotypes and omits some of them. The sample lists about 100,000 clones; approximately 80% were seen once. Sequenced material: peripheral blood. The receptor source for this set is a woman aged 70-85 years with acute or convalescent COVID-19.

The chain employs TRBV27 and TRBJ1-6; D is undetermined. Germline-derived CDR1 and CDR2 are MNHEY and SMNVEV (reference sequence). V was clipped by 8 bases and J by 4 bases, with 12 bases between them. CDR3 length: 14 residues. CDR3 in amino acids: CASSNPGYNSPLHF. As DNA, the CDR3 is TGTGCCAGCTCTAACCCGGGGTATAATTCACCCCTCCACTTT.

This chain links TRBV19 with TRBJ1-1, with 8 bases matching TRBD1. The CDR3 has 14 amino acids. V shed 9 bases, J shed 2 bases, and the junction held 8 bases outside the gene matches. Germline V CDR1 and CDR2: LNHDA, SQIVND (reference sequence). CDR3 sequence (DNA): TGTGCCAGCTCTAAGACAGGGGTCAACACTGAAGCTTTCTTT. It encodes CASSKTGVNTEAFF.

The chain joins TRBV19 to TRBJ1-2, with 10 bases lining up with TRBD1. The CDR3 has 13 amino acids. Germline-derived CDR1 and CDR2 are LNHDA and SQIVND (reference sequence). Trimming removed 6 bases from V and 7 bases from J; junction bases left unmatched: 5. The CDR3 coding sequence is TGTGCCAGTAGAGGGGACAGGGGAGGTGGCTACACCTTC. This gives the protein CASRGDRGGGYTF.

This clone was observed many times. This rearrangement joins TRBV6-5 to TRBJ1-3, with D perhaps matching TRBD1 (5 bases). The length of the CDR3 is 14 residues. The V and J ends lost 5 bases and 3 bases respectively, with 11 bases between them. Germline values: CDR1 MNHEY, CDR2 SVGAGI. In nucleotides, the CDR3 is TGTGCCAGCAGTCCCGGGACTGGTGGAAACACCATATATTTT. Residues: CASSPGTGGNTIYF.

The V gene is TRBV3-1 (or the pseudogene TRBV3-2), the J gene TRBJ2-1, with D perhaps matching TRBD1 (6 bases). Deletions cut 0 bases from V and 4 bases from J, with 13 bases between. This CDR3 is 16 amino acids long. CDR1 is LGHDT, CDR2 YNNKEL, per germline (reference sequence). The CDR3 loop reads CASSQEGQGRYNEQFF. The CDR3 DNA reads TGTGCCAGCAGCCAAGAAGGGCAGGGGAGATACAATGAGCAGTTCTTC.

This clone was observed a single time. V usage is TRBV10-3 and J usage is TRBJ1-2; TRBD1 matches 11 bases. CDR1 is ENHRY, CDR2 SYGVKD, per germline. This CDR3 has 15 residues. V dropped 7 bases and J dropped 3; count of bases not matched to a gene: 7. CDR3 sequence reads: CAITSSGQGDYGYTF. The CDR3 coding sequence is TGTGCCATCACCTCTTCGGGACAGGGGGACTATGGCTACACCTTC.

The chain couples TRBV19 to TRBJ2-1, with a tentative D call TRBD1 (5 bases). Looked up from germline, CDR1 is LNHDA and CDR2 is SQIVND (reference sequence). Trimming removed 4 bases from V and 12 bases from J, with 13 bases in between. This CDR3 is built from 12 residues. CDR3 nucleotides: TGTGCCAGTAGTACATTCCAGGGAAGGCAGTTCTTC. Protein product: CASSTFQGRQFF.

This sequence joins TRBV27 and TRBJ1-5, with 7 bases identical to TRBD1. Germline V gene data show CDR1 as MNHEY and CDR2 as SMNVEV (reference sequence). This CDR3 is 14 amino acids long. Trimming removed 5 bases from V and 9 bases from J; junction bases left unmatched: 10. The CDR3 protein is CASSPTGLNWPQHF. CDR3 nucleotide sequence: TGTGCCAGCAGTCCGACAGGGCTAAATTGGCCCCAGCATTTT.

The count of this clone is one. The gene calls are TRBV29-1 and TRBJ1-2; no firm D call. Trimming shortened V by 1 base and J by 0 bases, and 12 bases separated the two germline ends. CDR1 SQVTM and CDR2 ANQGSEA come from the germline V gene. This CDR3 spans 15 amino acids. CDR3 nucleotides: TGCAGCGTTGAAGTTGCGGACTCAACTAACTATGGCTACACCTTC. Translated: CSVEVADSTNYGYTF.

The chain links TRBV18 to TRBJ1-6; D gene ambiguous. The germline V gene has CDR1 KGHSH and CDR2 LQKENI. Trimming took 0 bases from V and 2 from J, leaving 5 bases between them. The CDR3 is made up of 15 amino acids. Here the CDR3 reads CASSPPGAYNSPLHF. CDR3 sequence (DNA): TGTGCCAGCTCACCACCGGGAGCCTATAATTCACCCCTCCACTTT. The whole variable domain, remainder taken from reference TRBV18 and TRBJ1-6, is NAGVMQNPRHLVRRRGQEARLRCSPMKGHSHVYWYRQLPEEGLKFMVYLQKENIIDESGMPKERFSAEFPKEGPSILRIQQVVRGDSAAYFCASSPPGAYNSPLHFGNGTRLTVT.

V gene TRBV18 combines with J gene TRBJ2-5; 8 bases are shared with TRBD2. Germline V gives CDR1 KGHSH, CDR2 LQKENI. The CDR3 extends over 16 amino acids. Trimming cost V 3 bases and J 5 bases; bases outside gene matches: 11. CDR3 DNA sequence: TGTGCCAGCTCACCCCCCGAGTTAGCGGGGCTGGAGACCCAGTACTTC. Encoded protein: CASSPPELAGLETQYF.

The chain recombines TRBV6-2 or TRBV6-3 with TRBJ2-1, with D possibly TRBD1 on 6 matching bases. V lost 2 bases to trimming and J lost 5 bases, with 10 bases between them. This CDR3 has 14 amino acids. Looked up from germline, CDR1 is MNHEY and CDR2 is SVGEGT. CDR3 DNA sequence: TGTGCCAGCAGTTACGTTAGGGGGAACAATGAGCAGTTCTTC. Translation gives CASSYVRGNNEQFF.

This clone was detected only a few times. V and J are TRBV7-3 and TRBJ2-1; D is perhaps TRBD2 (6 bases). The CDR3 contains 14 residues. V shed 6 bases and J shed 2 bases, with 11 bases lying between them. From germline, CDR1 is SGHTA and CDR2 FQGTGA. The CDR3 spells CASSIPGAYNEQFF. CDR3 in DNA: TGTGCCAGCAGTATCCCGGGGGCCTACAATGAGCAGTTCTTC.

J is TRBJ1-2 and V is TRBV5-1; D gene ambiguous. Trimming cost V 4 bases and J 6 bases, with 22 bases left between them. The CDR3 runs 16 residues. Per germline, CDR1 SGHRS and CDR2 YFSETQ. As DNA, the CDR3 is TGCGCCAGCAGCCAAAACGCCGCGGCGAAATTGGATGGCTACACCTTC. It specifies CASSQNAAAKLDGYTF.

V gene TRBV21-1 combines with J gene TRBJ1-1. TRBV21-1 corresponds to a pseudogene. The CDR3 totals 15 residues. The CDR3 DNA reads as TGTGCCAGCAGCAATCTAAATAGACTGGGCACTGAAGCTTTCTTT. This translates into CASSNLNRLGTEAFF.

This chain links TRBV7-7 with TRBJ2-1; 14 bases line up with TRBD2. The germline V gene has CDR1 SSHAT and CDR2 FNYEAQ (reference sequence). The junction had 15 bases not matched to a gene; V was cut back by 4 bases and J by 4 bases. The CDR3 extends over 20 amino acids. The CDR3 DNA follows: TGTGCCAGCAGCTCCCGCCCGCAGACTAGCGGGGGGGCAGGTTACAATGAGCAGTTCTTC. Translated, it gives CASSSRPQTSGGAGYNEQFF.

The rearrangement uses TRBV6-2 or TRBV6-3 and TRBJ1-5; D gene uncertain. V lost 0 bases to trimming and J lost 3 bases, with 12 bases between them. The CDR3 is made up of 16 amino acids. In germline, CDR1 is MNHEY, CDR2 SVGEGT. The CDR3 nucleotides are TGTGCCAGCAGTTACTCGTCCCAAAACAACAATCAGCCCCAGCATTTT. Translation gives CASSYSSQNNNQPQHF.

The V call is TRBV27, the J call TRBJ1-2; 7 bases line up with TRBD1. This CDR3 comprises 15 residues. The V and J ends lost 6 bases and 0 bases, in that order; junction bases with no gene match: 7. CDR1 and CDR2 (germline): MNHEY, SMNVEV (reference sequence). The CDR3 sequence: CASRPGDRANYGYTF. CDR3 nucleotides: TGTGCCAGCAGGCCAGGGGACAGAGCTAACTATGGCTACACCTTC.

The rearrangement links TRBV7-2 to TRBJ2-7; TRBD2 aligns across 8 bases. V trimming: 5 bases; J trimming: 2 bases; junction bases outside the gene matches: 8. Germline assignment: CDR1 SGHTA and CDR2 FQGNSA. This CDR3 is 15 amino acids long. As DNA, the CDR3 is TGTGCCAGCAGCAATTCGGGAGGGGTAACCTACGAGCAGTACGTC. It yields the protein CASSNSGGVTYEQYV.

The chain joins TRBV19 to TRBJ1-3; D ambiguous. The CDR3 is made up of 15 amino acids. Germline V lookup: CDR1 LNHDA, CDR2 SQIVND (reference sequence). V was pared by 6 bases and J by 0 bases, with 12 bases between. In DNA, the CDR3 is TGTGCCAGTAGACCGACGGGGAACTCTGGAAACACCATATATTTT. Protein product: CASRPTGNSGNTIYF.

V usage is TRBV19 and J usage is TRBJ2-1; possible D gene TRBD1, 5 bases. Trimming shortened V by 7 bases and J by 6 bases, and 10 bases separated the two germline ends. Germline CDR1 and CDR2: LNHDA and SQIVND (reference sequence). The CDR3 consists of 12 residues. CDR3 coding DNA: TGTGCCAGTATAGGGGTTATCAATGAGCAGTTCTTC. As protein: CASIGVINEQFF.

This sequence joins TRBV6-2 or TRBV6-3 and TRBJ2-7; 10 bases fit TRBD1. V trimming: 2 bases; J trimming: 3 bases; junction bases outside the gene matches: 10. Germline CDR1 reads MNHEY; CDR2 reads SVGEGT. CDR3 length: 17 residues. CDR3 loop: CASSYPGQGSPIYEQYV. The CDR3 DNA follows: TGTGCCAGCAGTTACCCGGGACAGGGGAGTCCTATCTACGAGCAGTACGTC.

This chain links TRBV19 with TRBJ2-2; tentative D call: TRBD2 (6 bases). Trimming took 7 bases from V and 4 from J, leaving 16 bases between them. The CDR3 extends over 15 amino acids. CDR1 is LNHDA, CDR2 SQIVND, per germline (reference sequence). The CDR3 reads CASTDAGPGTGELFF. The DNA of the CDR3 is TGTGCCAGTACCGACGCGGGGCCGGGCACCGGGGAGCTGTTTTTT.

This clone has ten or more counts. This chain links TRBV12-5 with TRBJ2-2, with 8 nucleotides matching TRBD1. This CDR3 region has 13 residues. Germline values: CDR1 LGHNT, CDR2 FRNRAP. The CDR3 spells CVSGQGATGELFF. The DNA of the CDR3 is TGTGTATCGGGCCAGGGGGCCACCGGGGAGCTGTTTTTT. Supplemented by reference TRBV12-5 and TRBJ2-2, the full variable domain reads DARVTQTPRHKVTEMGQEVTMRCQPILGHNTVFWYRQTMMQGLELLAYFRNRAPLDDSGMPKDRFSAEMPDATLATLKIQPSEPRDSAVYFCVSGQGATGELFFGEGSRLTVL.

The chain has TRBV7-8 and TRBJ1-5; D perhaps matches TRBD1 (6 bases). CDR1 is SGHVS, CDR2 FQNEAQ, per germline. Trimming took off 3 bases at V and 2 bases at J, with 14 bases between the two ends. CDR3 size: 16 residues. The CDR3 DNA sequence: TGTGCCAGCAGCTTTGAAGGGCCAGGGGGCAATCAGCCCCAGCATTTT. Its protein is CASSFEGPGGNQPQHF.

Written as DNA, the CDR3 is TGTGCCAGCAGCCAATGGCCCTACGAGCAGTACTTC. It codes for CASSQWPYEQYF. The rearrangement joins TRBV5-6 to TRBJ2-7; D is undetermined. The CDR3 is 12 amino acids. Looked up from germline, CDR1 is SGHDT and CDR2 is YYEEEE. Trimming removed 4 bases at V and 2 bases at J, with 7 bases between.

This clone appeared a few times. V gene TRBV9 combines with J gene TRBJ1-6; D possibly corresponds to TRBD1 (5 bases). This CDR3 has 16 residues. V lost 4 bases, J lost 9 bases, and 20 bases lay in between. The germline CDR1 and CDR2 sequences are SGDLS and YYNGEE. CDR3 in amino acids: CASSSGPDRYGSPLHF. CDR3 coding DNA: TGTGCCAGCAGCAGTGGACCCGACAGATATGGTTCACCCCTCCACTTT.

The V call is TRBV11-1, the J call TRBJ2-7, with D hard to call. CDR3 length: 13 residues. The germline V and J ends were trimmed by 2 bases and 0 bases, with 5 bases remaining between them. Germline V gene data show CDR1 as SGHAT and CDR2 as FQDESV (reference sequence). CDR3 protein: CASSLSGSYEQYF. CDR3 nucleotides: TGTGCCAGCAGCTTATCAGGCTCCTACGAGCAGTACTTC.